Presented here are 12 T cell receptor beta chains from one specimen sequenced in a study of blood T cell repertoires in COVID-19. The assay was immunoSEQ multiplex PCR, and TCRdb's table has in-frame clones only and misses some. The sample comprises over 200,000 clones, about nine tenths of which are singletons, and 3.5% to 4.5% rests with the top ten. Sequencing was carried out using PBMCs or T cells enriched from blood (not recorded which). The receptor source for this set is a woman aged 25-40 years with acute COVID-19.

V and J are TRBV7-9 and TRBJ1-5; D is uncertain. There are 13 residues in the CDR3. Germline loops: CDR1 SEHNR, CDR2 FQNEAQ (reference sequence). The V end lost 7 bases, the J end lost 2 bases, and 9 bases lay between the germline ends. CDR3 nucleotide sequence: TGTGCCAGCACTATGGGAGGCAATCAGCCCCAGCATTTT. Protein: CASTMGGNQPQHF.

V usage is TRBV5-6 and J usage is TRBJ1-2; 8 nucleotides agree with TRBD1. V gave up 2 bases and J gave up 4 bases; unmatched junction bases: 7. In germline, CDR1 is SGHDT, CDR2 YYEEEE. CDR3 length equals 15 residues. This CDR3 is CASSFPGGSLYGYTF. The DNA for the CDR3 is TGTGCCAGCAGCTTCCCAGGGGGCTCCCTCTATGGCTACACCTTC.

This clone was observed once. Written as DNA, the CDR3 is TGTGCCAGCAGTGAACCGATACTAGCGGGGAGACAGAATGAGCAGTTCTTC. This codes for CASSEPILAGRQNEQFF. V usage is TRBV6-1 and J usage is TRBJ2-1, with 10 bases aligning to TRBD2. The CDR3 contains 17 residues. V lost 2 bases, J lost 7 bases, and 11 bases stayed unmatched. Germline lookup yields CDR1 MNHNS and CDR2 SASEGT.

The rearrangement uses TRBV29-1 and TRBJ2-7; possible D gene TRBD2, 5 bases. The CDR3 length is 12 residues. From germline, CDR1 is SQVTM and CDR2 ANQGSEA. The ends were cut back, 7 bases at V and 1 base at J, with 11 bases in the middle. The DNA of the CDR3 is TGCAGCGCTCACGGGATTTCCTACGAGCAGTACTTC. It is translated as CSAHGISYEQYF.

This sequence joins TRBV7-7 and TRBJ1-1; D unresolved. Germline V gene sequence: CDR1 SSHAT, CDR2 FNYEAQ (reference sequence). CDR3 length: 15 residues. The V gene lost 5 bases and the J gene lost 0 bases, with 13 bases spanning the gap. CDR3 sequence (DNA): TGTGCCAGCAGCCCGGAGACCGGAATGAACACTGAAGCTTTCTTT. Translated: CASSPETGMNTEAFF.

The chain joins TRBV5-4 to TRBJ2-7; 8 bases align to TRBD1. Unmatched junction bases numbered 4, after V lost 0 bases and J lost 2 bases. Per germline, CDR1 SGHNT and CDR2 YYREEE (reference sequence). The CDR3 has 15 amino acids. CDR3 sequence reads: CASSLARGHAYEQYF. The CDR3 DNA sequence: TGTGCCAGCAGCTTGGCCAGGGGGCATGCCTACGAGCAGTACTTC.

The chain couples TRBV19 to TRBJ1-2; D not certain. The CDR3 is 11 amino acids. V was trimmed by 4 bases and J by 10 bases, leaving 10 bases between them. Germline CDR1 and CDR2: LNHDA and SQIVND (reference sequence). DNA for the CDR3: TGTGCCAGTAGTAATCCCAGGTCCTACACCTTC. This sequence encodes CASSNPRSYTF.

The chain links TRBV4-3 to TRBJ2-7, with TRBD2 identical over 11 bases. Germline CDR1 reads LGHNA; CDR2 reads YSLEER. Trimming took 1 base from V and 1 from J; bases not matched to a gene: 0. This CDR3 comprises 15 residues. The CDR3 here is CASSQGLAGSYEQYF. CDR3 coding DNA: TGCGCCAGCAGCCAAGGACTAGCGGGGTCCTACGAGCAGTACTTC.

The chain links TRBV30 to TRBJ1-5, with 11 bases lining up with TRBD1. This CDR3 contains 16 residues. The junction had 7 bases not matched to a gene; V was cut back by 3 bases and J by 3 bases. Per the germline V gene, CDR1 is GTSNPN and CDR2 is SVGIG (reference sequence). DNA of the CDR3: TGTGCCTGGAGCTACCGGGACAGGGGGTTCAATCAGCCCCAGCATTTT. Translated, it gives CAWSYRDRGFNQPQHF.

The gene calls are TRBV10-3 and TRBJ1-1; tentative D call: TRBD1 (6 bases). Germline loops: CDR1 ENHRY, CDR2 SYGVKD. The CDR3 length is 13 residues. The CDR3 DNA reads as TGTGCGGCCGGAGTAAAAGGGGGACTACTAGCTTTCTTT. This codes for CAAGVKGGLLAFF.

The V gene is TRBV27, the J gene TRBJ2-2; D is perhaps TRBD1 (5 bases). The germline V and J ends were trimmed by 5 bases and 6 bases, with 13 bases remaining between them. Germline values: CDR1 MNHEY, CDR2 SMNVEV (reference sequence). The CDR3 has 14 residues. This CDR3 reads CASSTSQGSGELFF. DNA of the CDR3: TGTGCCAGCAGTACGTCCCAGGGTTCCGGGGAGCTGTTTTTT.

This clone was recorded once. The V call is TRBV19, the J call TRBJ1-1; perhaps TRBD1 as D (5 bases). The CDR3 sequence is 13 residues long. Germline CDR1 reads LNHDA; CDR2 reads SQIVND (reference sequence). Between the trimmed V and J ends, which lost 3 bases and 0 bases, there was a span of 5 bases. The DNA for the CDR3 is TGTGCCAGTAGTATGACAGTGAACACTGAAGCTTTCTTT. It translates to CASSMTVNTEAFF.